The next 23 T cell receptor beta chains were all read from a single sample in a study of identical twins. TCRdb re-analysed the 5' RACE reads in MiXCR, keeping a single row per CDR3 protein. In the table there are 510,000 or so distinct CDR3 sequences, roughly 15% of which are singletons. A further study also used this sample, focusing on yellow fever vaccine responses in identical twins.

The sample consisted of CD4+ T cells sorted from blood. All receptors derive from a woman between 18 and 29 years old in good health.

This clonotype has only a few counts. The rearrangement links TRBV5-1 to TRBJ2-7, with D perhaps assigned TRBD1 or TRBD2 (5 bases each). V shed 7 bases and J shed 4 bases, with 15 bases lying between them. Germline CDR1 reads SGHRS; CDR2 reads YFSETQ. This CDR3 is built from 13 residues. The CDR3 protein is CASASGTPYEQYF. CDR3 in DNA: TGCGCCAGCGCATCCGGGACCCCTTACGAGCAGTACTTC.

This clonotype showed up many times. The chain is built from TRBV4-1 and TRBJ2-3; 7 nucleotides align to TRBD2. This CDR3 is built from 16 residues. Germline CDR1 reads MGHRA; CDR2 reads YSYEKL. V was pared by 0 bases and J by 6 bases, with 9 bases of the junction left unmatched. The DNA of the CDR3 is TGCGCCAGCAGCCAAGATGGGAGCGGGGCGGCGGATACGCAGTATTTT. This gives the protein CASSQDGSGAADTQYF.

The chain carries TRBV5-1 and TRBJ2-5; 8 nucleotides align to TRBD1. J lost 5 bases, V lost 0 bases, and 9 bases had no gene match. CDR1 SGHRS and CDR2 YFSETQ come from the germline V gene. The CDR3 is 16 amino acids. In DNA form, the CDR3 reads TGCGCCAGCAGCTTGGCCTCGGCAGGGGGCAGGGAGACCCAGTACTTC. It translates to CASSLASAGGRETQYF.

The count of this clonotype is one. The V gene is TRBV5-4, the J gene TRBJ2-3; 9 nucleotides line up with TRBD1. J lost 2 bases, V lost 4 bases, and 8 bases had no gene match. Germline CDR1 reads SGHNT; CDR2 reads YYREEE (reference sequence). The CDR3 is 16 amino acids. The CDR3 nucleotides read TGTGCCAGCAGCCCCGGTGGGGACAGGGACACAGATACGCAGTATTTT. Amino acids: CASSPGGDRDTDTQYF.

The CDR3 is CASRAGVNTGELFF. The CDR3 region has the DNA TGTGCCAGCAGGGCCGGGGTTAACACCGGGGAGCTGTTTTTT. The chain recombines TRBV2 with TRBJ2-2; a weak D match, TRBD2 (5 bases). Trimming shortened V by 6 bases and J by 2 bases, and 10 bases separated the two germline ends. Germline V gene sequence: CDR1 SNHLY, CDR2 FYNNEI. CDR3 length: 14 amino acids.

The chain combines TRBV3-1 with TRBJ2-7; 7 positions match TRBD2. V dropped 2 bases and J dropped 7; count of bases not matched to a gene: 8. The CDR3 contains 14 residues. The germline V gene encodes CDR1 LGHDT and CDR2 YNNKEL (reference sequence). CDR3 nucleotides: TGTGCCAGCAGCCAAAGCGGGGTCGGTCGGGAGCAGTACTTC. Amino acid sequence: CASSQSGVGREQYF.

This clonotype was detected ten times or more. This chain links TRBV5-1 with TRBJ2-5; D is perhaps TRBD2 (5 bases). The V end was cut by 2 bases, the J end by 2 bases, with 13 bases between. Germline V gives CDR1 SGHRS, CDR2 YFSETQ. The CDR3 runs 15 residues. The DNA of the CDR3 is TGCGCCAGCAGCTTCTCCGGGGTTGGTCAAGAGACCCAGTACTTC. Amino acid sequence: CASSFSGVGQETQYF.

This clonotype showed up just a few times. Here the CDR3 DNA reads TGTGCCAGCAGTGAACTTGGCGGGAGTGACTCCTACAATGAGCAGTTCTTC. Its translation: CASSELGGSDSYNEQFF. The V and J genes are TRBV2 and TRBJ2-1; 7 nucleotides match TRBD2. The CDR3 is 17 residues long. With 2 bases clipped from V and 0 bases from J, the junction kept 7 bases outside the gene matches. Per germline, CDR1 SNHLY and CDR2 FYNNEI.

The DNA for the CDR3 is TGTGCCAGCAAGAAGGGCATCTCCTACAATGAGCAGTTCTTC. It encodes CASKKGISYNEQFF. J is TRBJ2-1 and V is TRBV2, with no clear D. Looked up from germline, CDR1 is SNHLY and CDR2 is FYNNEI. The V and J ends lost 7 bases and 0 bases respectively, with 10 bases between them. The CDR3 extends over 14 amino acids.

The rearrangement links TRBV28 to TRBJ1-4; D is unclear. The CDR3 is 13 residues long. V lost 7 bases and J lost 4, with 10 bases in between. Germline values: CDR1 MDHEN, CDR2 SYDVKM. The CDR3 loop reads CASMAAHNEKLFF. CDR3 DNA: TGTGCCAGCATGGCAGCTCATAATGAAAAACTGTTTTTT. The variable domain in full, completed from reference TRBV28 and TRBJ1-4, reads DVKVTQSSRYLVKRTGEKVFLECVQDMDHENMFWYRQDPGLGLRLIYFSYDVKMKEKGDIPEGYSVSREKKERFSLILESASTNQTSMYLCASMAAHNEKLFFGSGTQLSVL.

This chain links TRBV7-9 with TRBJ2-1; the D gene is possibly TRBD2 (6 bases). The CDR3 totals 16 residues. V dropped 5 bases and J dropped 0 bases, with 14 bases sitting between them. Germline V gene lookup returns CDR1 SEHNR and CDR2 FQNEAQ (reference sequence). Here the CDR3 DNA reads TGTGCCAGCAGCGCATTGGAGGGCGTCTCCTACAATGAGCAGTTCTTC. Translated: CASSALEGVSYNEQFF.

The V call is TRBV5-1, the J call TRBJ2-2, with 7 bases lining up with TRBD1. This CDR3 contains 14 residues. CDR1 is SGHRS and CDR2 is YFSETQ in the germline V gene. Trimming at V came to 2 bases and at J to 6 bases, leaving 4 bases not matched to a gene. The CDR3 bases are TGCGCCAGCAGCTTCGCAGGGGGTGCCGGGGAGCTGTTTTTT. This codes for CASSFAGGAGELFF.

This clonotype has only a few counts. The chain carries TRBV29-1 and TRBJ2-1; D gene unclear. CDR1 and CDR2 (germline): SQVTM, ANQGSEA. V dropped 4 bases and J dropped 0 bases, with 4 bases sitting between them. The CDR3 covers 12 residues. The chain's CDR3 is CSVGHSYNEQFF. As DNA, the CDR3 is TGCAGCGTTGGACACTCCTACAATGAGCAGTTCTTC.

This clonotype was recorded at least ten times. The chain joins TRBV5-1 to TRBJ2-2; 7 bases are shared with TRBD2. Trimming at V came to 4 bases and at J to 0 bases, leaving 3 bases not matched to a gene. This CDR3 spans 15 amino acids. CDR1 and CDR2 from the germline V gene are SGHRS and YFSETQ. CDR3: CASSHSGSNTGELFF. In nucleotides, the CDR3 is TGCGCCAGCAGCCATAGCGGGTCGAACACCGGGGAGCTGTTTTTT.

This CDR3 is CASSDFYEQYV. The CDR3, as DNA: TGTGCCAGCAGTGACTTCTACGAGCAGTACGTC. The chain employs TRBV25-1 and TRBJ2-7; D ambiguous. Germline CDR1 MGHDK, CDR2 SYGVNS. This CDR3 contains 11 residues. Trimming removed 3 bases at V and 3 bases at J, with 3 bases between.

CDR3 nucleotide sequence: TGTGCCAGCAGCTTGACAGTCTTAGCGGGAATCACAGATACGCAGTATTTT. Translating it yields CASSLTVLAGITDTQYF. The chain employs TRBV11-2 and TRBJ2-3; 8 bases are shared with TRBD2. J gave up 2 bases and V 3 bases, and 10 bases lay outside the gene matches. In germline, CDR1 is SGHAT, CDR2 FQNNGV. The CDR3 spans 17 residues.

The table lists this clonotype with a few counts. The genes are TRBV15 and TRBJ1-2, with no clear D. Between the trimmed V and J ends, which lost 0 bases and 9 bases, there was a span of 8 bases. CDR1 and CDR2 from the germline V gene are LNHNV and YYDKDF (reference sequence). The CDR3 loop spans 12 amino acids. CDR3 DNA sequence: TGTGCCACCAGCAGAGATGAGAGGAGCTACACCTTC. It translates to CATSRDERSYTF.

The chain has TRBV20-1 and TRBJ2-3; 8 bases are shared with TRBD2. The CDR3 sequence is 17 residues long. The V and J ends lost 3 bases and 0 bases, in that order; junction bases with no gene match: 11. Germline assignment: CDR1 DFQATT and CDR2 SNEGSKA (reference sequence). The CDR3 sequence: CSAREAGAPSSTDTQYF. The DNA for the CDR3 is TGCAGTGCTAGGGAAGCGGGGGCTCCCTCTAGCACAGATACGCAGTATTTT.

The chain employs TRBV2 and TRBJ2-1, with TRBD2 matching 8 bases. The CDR3 is 14 amino acids. Unmatched junction bases numbered 3, after V lost 4 bases and J lost 4 bases. Germline V CDR1 and CDR2: SNHLY, FYNNEI. The CDR3: CASSGLAQYNEQFF. In nucleotides, the CDR3 is TGTGCCAGCAGTGGACTAGCGCAATACAATGAGCAGTTCTTC.

The V gene is TRBV28, the J gene TRBJ2-7; 7 bases are shared with TRBD1. The germline CDR1 and CDR2 sequences are MDHEN and SYDVKM. The CDR3 extends over 14 amino acids. V was clipped by 4 bases and J by 7 bases; unmatched bases: 10. The CDR3: CASSSGTDFWEQYF. Here the CDR3 DNA reads TGTGCCAGCAGTTCAGGGACAGACTTTTGGGAGCAGTACTTC.

A few counts support this clonotype. V and J are TRBV5-1 and TRBJ2-7; 9 nucleotides agree with TRBD1. With 0 bases clipped from V and 7 bases from J, the junction kept 8 bases outside the gene matches. This CDR3 is built from 15 residues. Germline lookup yields CDR1 SGHRS and CDR2 YFSETQ. The chain's CDR3 is CASSLEKQGAGEQYF. Here the CDR3 DNA reads TGCGCCAGCAGCTTGGAAAAACAGGGGGCCGGAGAGCAGTACTTC.

The gene calls are TRBV29-1 and TRBJ2-2, with 9 positions matching TRBD1. Germline V gives CDR1 SQVTM, CDR2 ANQGSEA. This CDR3 has 14 residues. Trimming took 8 bases from V and 0 from J; bases not matched to a gene: 4. The CDR3: CSSRTGANTGELFF. CDR3 in DNA: TGCAGCTCAAGGACAGGGGCGAACACCGGGGAGCTGTTTTTT.

This sequence joins TRBV12-3 or TRBV12-4 and TRBJ1-6, with TRBD1 matching over 8 bases. This CDR3 region has 20 residues. With 3 bases clipped from V and 7 bases from J, the junction kept 20 bases outside the gene matches. CDR3 bases: TGTGCCAGCAGTTTGCTTTGGGGACAGGTTCTTTGGGGAATGAATTCACCCCTCCACTTT. This translates into CASSLLWGQVLWGMNSPLHF.